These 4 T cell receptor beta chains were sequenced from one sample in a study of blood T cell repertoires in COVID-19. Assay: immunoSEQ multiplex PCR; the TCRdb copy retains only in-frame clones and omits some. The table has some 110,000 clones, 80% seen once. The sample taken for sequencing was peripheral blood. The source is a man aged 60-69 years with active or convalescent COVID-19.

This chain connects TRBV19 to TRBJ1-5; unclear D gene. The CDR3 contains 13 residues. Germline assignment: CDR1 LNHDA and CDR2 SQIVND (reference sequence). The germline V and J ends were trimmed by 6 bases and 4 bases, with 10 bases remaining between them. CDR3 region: CASSHGSNQPQHF. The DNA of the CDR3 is TGTGCCAGTAGCCACGGGTCGAATCAGCCCCAGCATTTT.

CDR3 region: CASSLVSVSGANVLTF. CDR3 DNA sequence: TGTGCCAGCAGCTTGGTGTCAGTCTCTGGGGCCAACGTCCTGACTTTC. The chain is built from TRBV5-6 and TRBJ2-6; D uncertain. CDR3 size: 16 residues. Germline CDR1 is SGHDT and CDR2 is YYEEEE. V dropped 0 bases and J dropped 0 bases, with 7 bases sitting between them.

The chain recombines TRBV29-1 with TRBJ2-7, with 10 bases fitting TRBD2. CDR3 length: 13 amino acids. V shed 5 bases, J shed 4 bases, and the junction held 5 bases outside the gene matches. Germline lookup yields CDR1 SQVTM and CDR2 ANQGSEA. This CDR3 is CSVILAGVYEQYF. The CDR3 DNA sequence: TGCAGCGTTATTCTAGCGGGAGTTTACGAGCAGTACTTC.

The CDR3 spells CSARDGTRGFF. CDR3 in DNA: TGCAGTGCTAGAGATGGAACTAGAGGGTTCTTC. This chain joins TRBV20-1 and TRBJ2-1; TRBD2 is a possible D gene (5 bases). The CDR3 spans 11 residues. In germline, CDR1 is DFQATT, CDR2 SNEGSKA (reference sequence). V shed 0 bases and J shed 15 bases, with 12 bases lying between them.